This T cell receptor beta chain derives from a study of control samples from healthy donors and cancer patients. Libraries were prepared by immunoSEQ multiplex PCR; TCRdb keeps only in-frame clonotypes and omits some of them. The sample holds about 150,000 clones, 75% to 90% seen once. What was sequenced was blood. The receptor was isolated from a man under 40 in good health.

The DNA of the CDR3 is TGTGCCAGTAGTATTGGGCCACCTTCAGGACCTGGAAACACCATATATTTT. Amino acid sequence: CASSIGPPSGPGNTIYF. The chain is built from TRBV19 and TRBJ1-3, with D unresolved. This CDR3 is 17 amino acids long. The V and J ends lost 3 bases and 2 bases respectively, with 17 bases between them. Germline-derived CDR1 and CDR2 are LNHDA and SQIVND (reference sequence).